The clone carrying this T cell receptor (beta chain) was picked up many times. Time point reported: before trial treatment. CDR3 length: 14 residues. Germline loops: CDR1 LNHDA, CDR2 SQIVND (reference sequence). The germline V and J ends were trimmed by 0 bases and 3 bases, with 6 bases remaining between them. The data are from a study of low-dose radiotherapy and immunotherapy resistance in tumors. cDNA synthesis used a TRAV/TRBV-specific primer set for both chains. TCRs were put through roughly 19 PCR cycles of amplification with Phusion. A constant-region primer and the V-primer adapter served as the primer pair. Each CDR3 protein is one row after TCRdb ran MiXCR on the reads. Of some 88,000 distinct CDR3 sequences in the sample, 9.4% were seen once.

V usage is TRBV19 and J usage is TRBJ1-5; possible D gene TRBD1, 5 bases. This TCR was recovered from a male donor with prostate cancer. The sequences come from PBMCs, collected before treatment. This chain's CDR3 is CASSIEDNNQPQHF. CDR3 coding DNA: TGTGCCAGTAGTATAGAGGACAACAATCAGCCCCAGCATTTT.